A single sample gave rise to the 20 T cell receptor beta chains below, sequenced in a study of T cells in Graves' hyperthyroidism and ophthalmopathy. Amplified TCR beta CDR3 regions came from RNA transcripts. A first-round RT-PCR of the TCR CDR3 used the HTBI primer set. TCRdb re-called the multiplex PCR reads through MiXCR, storing one row per CDR3 protein. The sample records hundreds of thousands of distinct CDR3 sequences, 38% being singletons. Sequencing was carried out using blood. These receptors were taken from a young man with Graves' hyperthyroidism.

There are a few counts of this clonotype. J is TRBJ2-7 and V is TRBV11-2, with TRBD2 identical over 7 bases. V trimming: 5 bases; J trimming: 2 bases; junction bases outside the gene matches: 6. CDR1 and CDR2 from the germline V gene are SGHAT and FQNNGV. CDR3 size: 14 residues. This CDR3 reads CASSPQAGPYEQYF. The CDR3, as DNA: TGTGCCAGCAGCCCTCAAGCGGGGCCCTACGAGCAGTACTTC.

The rearrangement joins TRBV7-4 to TRBJ2-7; 9 bases are a match to TRBD2. V lost 7 bases and J lost 4; bases outside the gene matches: 11. The CDR3 loop spans 15 amino acids. Germline CDR1 and CDR2: SGHVT and SQSDAQ. CDR3 amino acids: CASIVAGVDFYEQYF. As DNA, the CDR3 is TGTGCCAGCATCGTAGCGGGAGTAGATTTTTACGAGCAGTACTTC.

This clonotype was observed at least ten times. The rearrangement links TRBV10-3 to TRBJ1-2; D uncertain. The CDR3 has 12 amino acids. In germline, CDR1 is ENHRY, CDR2 SYGVKD. With 5 bases removed from V and 8 bases from J, the gap between germline ends came to 12 bases. DNA of the CDR3: TGTGCCATCAGTAAAGACGGCGGGGGCTACACCTTC. Its protein product is CAISKDGGGYTF.

The chain joins TRBV29-1 to TRBJ2-7; 8 nucleotides line up with TRBD2. Trimming took 6 bases from V and 2 from J; bases not matched to a gene: 6. This CDR3 contains 13 residues. Germline CDR1 is SQVTM and CDR2 is ANQGSEA. The CDR3, as DNA: TGCAGCGTAACCGTAGCGGGAACCTACGAGCAGTACTTC. It translates to CSVTVAGTYEQYF.

The chain's CDR3 is CASSDRQGPGDTEAFF. The CDR3 DNA reads TGTGCCAGCAGCGACCGACAGGGCCCGGGGGACACTGAAGCTTTCTTT. The genes are TRBV7-9 and TRBJ1-1; 7 bases align to TRBD1. CDR3 length: 16 amino acids. CDR1 and CDR2 from the germline V gene are SEHNR and FQNEAQ (reference sequence). V was clipped by 5 bases and J by 3 bases; unmatched bases: 12. The full variable domain, rest sourced from reference TRBV7-9 and TRBJ1-1, is DTGVSQNPRHKITKRGQNVTFRCDPISEHNRLYWYRQTLGQGPEFLTYFQNEAQLEKSRLLSDRFSAERPKGSFSTLEIQRTEQGDSAMYLCASSDRQGPGDTEAFFGQGTRLTVV.

The V and J genes are TRBV6-2 or TRBV6-3 and TRBJ2-5; D gene uncertain. The V and J ends lost 8 bases and 0 bases respectively, with 7 bases between them. This CDR3 contains 12 residues. CDR1 is MNHEY, CDR2 SVGEGT, per germline. CDR3 residues: CASLLHQETQYF. In nucleotides, the CDR3 is TGTGCCAGCCTTCTCCACCAAGAGACCCAGTACTTC.

V is TRBV4-2 and J is TRBJ2-2; TRBD1 matches at 9 bases. V was clipped by 0 bases and J by 4 bases; unmatched bases: 3. Germline CDR1 LGHNA, CDR2 YNFKEQ. The CDR3 is 16 residues long. The CDR3 here is CASSQDLTGGTGELFF. CDR3 in DNA: TGTGCCAGCAGCCAAGACTTGACAGGGGGCACCGGGGAGCTGTTTTTT.

The chain links TRBV7-9 to TRBJ1-2, with TRBD1 as a possible D gene (5 bases). The CDR3 runs to 14 residues. V lost 3 bases, J lost 10 bases, and 18 bases lay in between. CDR1 and CDR2 (germline): SEHNR, FQNEAQ (reference sequence). The CDR3 reads CASSFQTEMVAYTF. CDR3 sequence (DNA): TGTGCCAGCAGCTTCCAGACAGAAATGGTAGCCTACACCTTC.

This chain uses TRBV12-3 or TRBV12-4 with TRBJ1-3, with D perhaps TRBD1 (5 bases). The CDR3 is made up of 16 amino acids. The V gene lost 4 bases and the J gene lost 0 bases, with 13 bases spanning the gap. The CDR3 coding sequence is TGTGCCAGCAGTTCGACAGCTCCGAGCTCTGGAAACACCATATATTTT. It codes for CASSSTAPSSGNTIYF.

In DNA form, the CDR3 reads TGCGCCAGCAGCCCAGAGATGACTAACTATGGCTACACCTTC. Protein sequence: CASSPEMTNYGYTF. The chain carries TRBV4-1 and TRBJ1-2; D is unresolved. Germline values: CDR1 MGHRA, CDR2 YSYEKL. V shed 4 bases and J shed 0 bases, with 9 bases lying between them. The CDR3 is 14 residues long.

V usage is TRBV20-1 and J usage is TRBJ1-1, with 10 bases lining up with TRBD1. CDR1 and CDR2 from the germline V gene are DFQATT and SNEGSKA (reference sequence). This CDR3 contains 13 residues. V was clipped by 6 bases and J by 5 bases; unmatched bases: 6. CDR3 region: CSATGTGVTEAFF. The CDR3 region has the DNA TGCAGTGCAACCGGGACAGGGGTAACTGAAGCTTTCTTT.

The V and J genes are TRBV12-3 or TRBV12-4 and TRBJ1-4; 7 bases agree with TRBD1. The V and J ends lost 7 bases and 2 bases, in that order; junction bases with no gene match: 7. This CDR3 spans 15 amino acids. The CDR3 region has the DNA TGTGCCAGCACTCGACAGGGTACGACTAATGAAAAACTGTTTTTT. Its translation: CASTRQGTTNEKLFF.

This clonotype came up many times. The J gene is TRBJ1-2, the V gene TRBV29-1; D gene unclear. CDR1 is SQVTM and CDR2 is ANQGSEA in the germline V gene. This CDR3 has 14 amino acids. Trimming pared 4 bases from V and 0 bases from J, leaving 12 bases between. In DNA form, the CDR3 reads TGCAGCGTTGGGCCCTTCGGGGCTAACTATGGCTACACCTTC. Translating gives CSVGPFGANYGYTF.

This clonotype showed up just a few times. This rearrangement joins TRBV6-1 to TRBJ1-5, with D unresolved. With 6 bases removed from V and 2 bases from J, the gap between germline ends came to 17 bases. CDR3 size: 16 residues. Looked up from germline, CDR1 is MNHNS and CDR2 is SASEGT. CDR3 residues: CASSIFAGAGNQPQHF. The CDR3 region has the DNA TGTGCCAGCAGCATCTTCGCAGGAGCTGGCAATCAGCCCCAGCATTTT.

The rearrangement uses TRBV7-2 and TRBJ2-7, with 10 bases lining up with TRBD1. Germline CDR1 reads SGHTA; CDR2 reads FQGNSA. V shed 5 bases and J 11 bases; nucleotides not matched to a gene: 9. This CDR3 region has 13 residues. The CDR3 DNA sequence: TGTGCCAGCAGCAGAGGGACAGGGGCCTACGAGTACTTC. It translates to CASSRGTGAYEYF. The complete variable domain, with remaining parts taken from reference TRBV7-2 and TRBJ2-7, reads GAGVSQSPSNKVTEKGKDVELRCDPISGHTALYWYRQSLGQGLEFLIYFQGNSAPDKSGLPSDRFSAERTGGSVSTLTIQRTQQEDSAVYLCASSRGTGAYEYFGPGTRLTVT.

This clonotype has more than one count but fewer than ten. The chain combines TRBV2 with TRBJ2-5; 15 bases map to TRBD2. CDR3 size: 17 residues. Germline V gene lookup returns CDR1 SNHLY and CDR2 FYNNEI. Trimming took 9 bases from V and 2 from J; bases not matched to a gene: 10. This CDR3 is CASARGLAGGEQETQYF. The DNA for the CDR3 is TGTGCCAGTGCCCGGGGACTAGCGGGAGGTGAACAAGAGACCCAGTACTTC.

This clonotype was seen only a few times. The chain combines TRBV7-2 with TRBJ1-2, with a tentative D call TRBD1 (5 bases). CDR1 is SGHTA and CDR2 is FQGNSA in the germline V gene. The CDR3 extends over 15 amino acids. Trimming left V 4 bases short and J 2 bases short, with 14 bases between. The CDR3 region is CASSSGGGLNYGYTF. The DNA of the CDR3 is TGTGCCAGCAGCTCCGGGGGGGGTCTGAACTATGGCTACACCTTC.

This clonotype has a count of ten or more. The V gene is TRBV2, the J gene TRBJ1-2; unclear D gene. V was trimmed by 7 bases and J by 4 bases, leaving 16 bases between them. Germline V gene sequence: CDR1 SNHLY, CDR2 FYNNEI. The CDR3 consists of 14 residues. This CDR3 is CASIQPQSTYGYTF. In DNA form, the CDR3 reads TGTGCCAGCATTCAGCCCCAGTCAACCTATGGCTACACCTTC.

This chain links TRBV11-3 with TRBJ2-7, with TRBD2 as a possible D gene (6 bases). Germline V CDR1 and CDR2: SGHNT, YENEEA. Trimming removed 5 bases at V and 6 bases at J, with 14 bases between. The CDR3 is made up of 13 amino acids. CDR3 residues: CASSPEGLTEQYF. DNA of the CDR3: TGTGCCAGCAGCCCCGAAGGACTAACCGAGCAGTACTTC.

In this sample, this clonotype turned up many times. The chain is built from TRBV7-8 and TRBJ1-5; no definite D call. The CDR3 runs to 16 residues. V gave up 4 bases and J gave up 0 bases, with 13 bases separating them. Looked up from germline, CDR1 is SGHVS and CDR2 is FQNEAQ. This CDR3 is CASSSENRYSNQPQHF. The CDR3 region has the DNA TGTGCCAGCAGCTCGGAGAACCGTTATAGCAATCAGCCCCAGCATTTT.